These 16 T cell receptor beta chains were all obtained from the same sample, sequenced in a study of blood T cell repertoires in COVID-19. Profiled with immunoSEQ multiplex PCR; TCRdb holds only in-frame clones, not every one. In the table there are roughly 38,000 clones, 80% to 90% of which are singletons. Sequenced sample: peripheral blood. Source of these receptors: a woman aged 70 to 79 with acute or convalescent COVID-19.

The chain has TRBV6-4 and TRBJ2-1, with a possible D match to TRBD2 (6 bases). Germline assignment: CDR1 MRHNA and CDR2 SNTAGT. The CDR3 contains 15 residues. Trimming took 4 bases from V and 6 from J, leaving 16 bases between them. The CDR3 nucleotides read TGTGCCAGCAGTGTGCACGGGACTTCGGGCAATGAGCAGTTCTTC. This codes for CASSVHGTSGNEQFF.

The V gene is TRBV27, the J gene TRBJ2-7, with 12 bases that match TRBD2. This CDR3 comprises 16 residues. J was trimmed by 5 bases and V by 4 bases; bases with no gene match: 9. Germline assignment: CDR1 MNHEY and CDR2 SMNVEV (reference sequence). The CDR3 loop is CASSSLSSGRANEQYV. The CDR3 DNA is TGTGCCAGCAGTTCTCTCTCTAGCGGGAGGGCCAACGAGCAGTACGTC.

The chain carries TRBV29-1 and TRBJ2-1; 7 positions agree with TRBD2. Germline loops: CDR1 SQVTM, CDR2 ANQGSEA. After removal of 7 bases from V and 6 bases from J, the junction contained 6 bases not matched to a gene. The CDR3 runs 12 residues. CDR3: CSAKIAGNEQFF. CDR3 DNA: TGCAGCGCCAAGATAGCGGGCAATGAGCAGTTCTTC.

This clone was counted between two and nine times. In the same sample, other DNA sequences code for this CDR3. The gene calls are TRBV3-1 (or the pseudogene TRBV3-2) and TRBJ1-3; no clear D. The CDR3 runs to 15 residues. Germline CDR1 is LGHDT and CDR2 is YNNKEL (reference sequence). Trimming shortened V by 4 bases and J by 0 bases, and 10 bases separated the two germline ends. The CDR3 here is CASSPRRVSGNTIYF. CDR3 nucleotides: TGTGCCAGCAGCCCCCGTCGGGTCTCTGGAAACACCATATATTTT.

This CDR3 reads CASSVVEGEQFF. The CDR3 bases are TGTGCCAGCAGCGTAGTAGAGGGTGAGCAGTTCTTC. V gene TRBV9 combines with J gene TRBJ2-1; maybe TRBD2 (5 bases). The germline V and J ends were trimmed by 0 bases and 9 bases, with 7 bases remaining between them. Germline assignment: CDR1 SGDLS and CDR2 YYNGEE. The CDR3 consists of 12 residues. The complete variable domain, with remaining parts taken from reference TRBV9 and TRBJ2-1, reads DSGVTQTPKHLITATGQRVTLRCSPRSGDLSVYWYQQSLDQGLQFLIQYYNGEERAKGNILERFSAQQFPDLHSELNLSSLELGDSALYFCASSVVEGEQFFGPGTRLTVL.

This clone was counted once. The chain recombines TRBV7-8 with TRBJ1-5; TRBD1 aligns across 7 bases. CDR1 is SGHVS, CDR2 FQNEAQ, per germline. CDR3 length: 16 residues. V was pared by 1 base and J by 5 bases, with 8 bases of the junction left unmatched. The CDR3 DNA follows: TGTGCCAGCAGCTTAGGTCCGGGGACAGTAGATCAGCCCCAGCATTTT. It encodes CASSLGPGTVDQPQHF.

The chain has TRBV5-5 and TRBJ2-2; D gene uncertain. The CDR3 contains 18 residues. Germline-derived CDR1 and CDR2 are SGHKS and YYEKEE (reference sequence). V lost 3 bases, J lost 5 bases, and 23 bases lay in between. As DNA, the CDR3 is TGTGCCAGCAGCTCCCTCGGGTCAGCCACTCAATCTACCGGGGAGCTGTTTTTT. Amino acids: CASSSLGSATQSTGELFF.

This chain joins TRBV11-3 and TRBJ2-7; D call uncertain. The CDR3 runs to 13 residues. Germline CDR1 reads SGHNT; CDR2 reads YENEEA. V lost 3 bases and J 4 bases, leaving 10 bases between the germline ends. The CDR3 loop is CASSFSGQYEQYV. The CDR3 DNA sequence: TGTGCCAGCAGCTTCTCAGGCCAGTACGAGCAGTACGTC.

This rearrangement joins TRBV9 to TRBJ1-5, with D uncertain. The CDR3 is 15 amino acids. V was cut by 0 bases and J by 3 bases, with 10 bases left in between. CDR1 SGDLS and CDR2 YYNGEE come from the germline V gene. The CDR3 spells CASSVGVSVNQPQHF. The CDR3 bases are TGTGCCAGCAGCGTAGGAGTCTCGGTCAATCAGCCCCAGCATTTT.

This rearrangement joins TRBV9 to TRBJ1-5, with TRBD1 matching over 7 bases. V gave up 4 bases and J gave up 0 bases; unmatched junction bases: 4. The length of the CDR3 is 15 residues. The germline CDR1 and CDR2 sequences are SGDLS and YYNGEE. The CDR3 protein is CASSPGTDSNQPQHF. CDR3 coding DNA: TGTGCCAGCAGCCCCGGGACAGATAGCAATCAGCCCCAGCATTTT.

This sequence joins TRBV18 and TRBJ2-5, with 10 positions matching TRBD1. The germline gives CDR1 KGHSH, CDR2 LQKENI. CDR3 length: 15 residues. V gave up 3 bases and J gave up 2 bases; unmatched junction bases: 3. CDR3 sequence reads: CASSPLGQGQETQYF. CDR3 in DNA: TGTGCCAGCTCACCCTTGGGACAGGGGCAAGAGACCCAGTACTTC. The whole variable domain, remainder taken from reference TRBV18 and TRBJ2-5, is NAGVMQNPRHLVRRRGQEARLRCSPMKGHSHVYWYRQLPEEGLKFMVYLQKENIIDESGMPKERFSAEFPKEGPSILRIQQVVRGDSAAYFCASSPLGQGQETQYFGPGTRLLVL.

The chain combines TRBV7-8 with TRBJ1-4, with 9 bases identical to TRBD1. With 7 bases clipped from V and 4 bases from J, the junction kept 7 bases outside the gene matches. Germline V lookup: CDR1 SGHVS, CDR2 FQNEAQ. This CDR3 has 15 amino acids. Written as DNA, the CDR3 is TGTGCCAGCACATCGGGACAGGGCCGTAATGAAAAACTGTTTTTT. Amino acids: CASTSGQGRNEKLFF.

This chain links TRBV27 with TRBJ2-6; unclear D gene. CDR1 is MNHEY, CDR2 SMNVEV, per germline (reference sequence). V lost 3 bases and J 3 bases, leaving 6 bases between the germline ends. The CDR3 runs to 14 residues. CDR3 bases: TGTGCCAGCAGTTTGGGCTTTGGGGCCAACGTCCTGACTTTC. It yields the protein CASSLGFGANVLTF.

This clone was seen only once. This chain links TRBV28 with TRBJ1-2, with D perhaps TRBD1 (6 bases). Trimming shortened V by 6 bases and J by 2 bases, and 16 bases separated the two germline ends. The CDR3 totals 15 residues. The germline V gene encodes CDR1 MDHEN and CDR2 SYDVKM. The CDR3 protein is CASSPETDRNYGYTF. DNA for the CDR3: TGTGCCAGCAGCCCCGAAACCGACAGGAACTATGGCTACACCTTC.

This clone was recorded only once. DNA for the CDR3: TGTGCCAGTAGTATTATAGGACAGGGGTCTGGGGCCAACGTCCTGACTTTC. Translating it yields CASSIIGQGSGANVLTF. The chain recombines TRBV19 with TRBJ2-6; 9 nucleotides line up with TRBD1. V was pared by 3 bases and J by 1 base, with 4 bases of the junction left unmatched. CDR1 and CDR2 (germline): LNHDA, SQIVND (reference sequence). This CDR3 is 17 amino acids long.

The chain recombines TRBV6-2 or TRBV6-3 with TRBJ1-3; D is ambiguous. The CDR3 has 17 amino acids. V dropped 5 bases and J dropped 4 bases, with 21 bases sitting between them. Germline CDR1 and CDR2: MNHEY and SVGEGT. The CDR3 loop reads CASSLPPTWFEGNTIYF. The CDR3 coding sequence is TGTGCCAGCAGTCTTCCCCCGACTTGGTTCGAAGGAAACACCATATATTTT.